This record concerns one T cell receptor beta chain sequence. In the original analysis: The assay estimated nucleated cells by amplifying reference gene primers. Only in-frame clones appear in the TCRdb table, and some are missing; sequencing was by immunoSEQ multiplex PCR. The D gene and trimming were derived from the DNA, and the V and J assignments and clone size from that table. The repertoire holds about 82,000 clones, with 75% to 85% as singletons. These data are taken from a study of blood T cell repertoires in COVID-19. Overall study: Sample material is recorded as cDNA or gDNA derived from T cells, B-cell-depleted T cells, or PBMCs.

The CDR3 totals 13 residues. V dropped 0 bases and J dropped 7 bases, with 11 bases sitting between them. Germline V gene data show CDR1 as SGDLS and CDR2 as YYNGEE. The sequence derives from a woman in her thirties or forties with active or convalescent COVID-19. The V call is TRBV9, the J call TRBJ2-7; D might be TRBD2 (5 bases). Sequences were obtained from peripheral blood. CDR3 bases: TGTGCCAGCAGCGTAGTAGCCGAGGGAGAGCAGTACTTC. Encoded protein: CASSVVAEGEQYF.